This section outlines one T cell receptor beta chain sequence together with its context. Its antigen has not been determined. Per-base quality was not reported, and no clone a single base away is much larger than it. This record belongs to a study of cytomegalovirus exposure and HLA in healthy donors (dated by TCRdb to between 2016 and 2019). In terms of the full investigation: An earlier analysis of a few hundred of the donors reported approximately 280 Gb of sequence data and 117 million unique TCR beta sequences obtained from about 200 million T cells. Around 320 gigabases of sequencing data and approximately 80 million unique TCR sequences were included in an early release covering about 620 HLA-typed donors. The number of donors typed differed by locus, with roughly 629-640 for A, B, C, DRB1 and DQB1, roughly 520 for DQA1, 606 for DPA1, and some 440 for DPB1. The genetic ancestry cluster associated with self-reported Caucasian donors included over 80% of the approximately 400 genotyped donors. Alongside the repertoire data, information on donor age, sex, ethnicity and CMV serostatus was compiled. The aim of the study was to test whether cataloging public T cell receptors could identify signatures of past pathogen exposure. The study combined high-throughput TCR immunosequencing, statistical association of individual TCRs with disease status, and machine learning to predict cytomegalovirus infection status. A later analysis re-examined previously published TCR beta repertoires from hundreds of donors and added high-resolution HLA genotyping to investigate patterns of TCR occurrence. Genome-wide SNP genotypes for about three fifths of the roughly 670 donors were used in a later genetic analysis, which treated that subset as a discovery cohort. Every repertoire in the discovery cohort had been generated on one and the same sequencing platform. An earlier analysis of more than 450 of the donors used high-throughput TCR beta sequencing to judge whether each TCR beta V gene segment behaved as functional or pseudogenic. Class I and class II HLA loci were covered by the typing at four-digit resolution. The T cell repertoires of 670 or so subjects were profiled by immunosequencing and related to cytomegalovirus serostatus. Rather than using new phenotypic data, the later analysis identified candidate immune exposures from TCR beta sequences and from how often those sequences occurred across donors. In addition to the first cohort of 500 to 850 subjects, a separate validation cohort of over 90 different subjects was used. Roughly five DR-DQ haplotypes were handled as single units for association and clustering because linkage in the cohort was strong. Among some 410 genotyped donors of the cohort, an average of approximately 250,000 unique TCR beta nucleotide sequences were sequenced per donor, about a sixth of them non-productive. General conclusions and limits of the study: A later analysis found that HLA-associated TCR beta chains were more clonally expanded and had lower generation probabilities than equally common non-associated chains. A later analysis found that most CMV-associated TCR beta chains appeared HLA-restricted, with HLA associations seemingly driven largely by CMV exposure. Cytomegalovirus status was reported to be diagnosed by the classifier with high specificity and sensitivity in both the original and validation cohorts. While some public TCRs were present in many individuals, most TCR sequences turned up only very rarely across donors. Correlated functional status among segregating V segments might reflect linkage disequilibrium, but an unknown experimental factor could not be ruled out. Several of the top co-occurrence clusters appeared to be linked to parvovirus B19, influenza, CMV and Epstein-Barr virus, according to a later analysis. According to a later analysis, TCR association rates differed among HLA loci, with DRB1 alleles showing the most associated TCRs and HLA-C alleles showing the fewest. Because HLA typing was unavailable for some donors at each locus, only the typed subset was used in association tests. Some 16 rarely observed V segments, including chromosome 9 orphons, were excluded from the earlier analysis of approximately 500 of the donors because counts were too low. A later analysis associated 15,000 or so TCR beta sequences with specific HLA alleles at a false discovery rate of 0.05. An earlier analysis of 450 to 750 of the donors showed that most TCR beta V segments appeared in productive rearrangements either about 87% or about 30% of the time, which broadly matched IMGT annotations. Strong co-occurrence of HLA alleles, especially DR and DQ, made assigning TCR associations to individual alleles difficult. According to the authors, the approach could potentially be generalized to other disease states and immunological phenotypes. A cluster of highly shared sequence variants was judged likely to represent a technical artifact of the sequencing pipeline. The presence/absence analyses assumed that sequencing depth was roughly uniform across donors, and that assumption may not be true. Some IMGT-functional V segments, including TRBV6-2 and TRBV6-3, could not be distinguished by the 87-base-pair reads and were therefore excluded. According to a later genetic analysis, donors in an Asian-associated ancestry cluster had fewer N-insertions in productive TCRs than the approximately 630-donor mean. A total of roughly 160 TCR beta chains were listed by the study as associated with cytomegalovirus. A few of the identified cytomegalovirus-associated TCR beta chains were confirmed in vitro to be specific for cytomegalovirus antigens. An association between a missense DCLRE1C variant and V-gene and J-gene trimming of TCR beta chains was found in a later genetic analysis and replicated in an independent cohort. The cohort was sequenced for TCR beta chains only, and without alpha or paired-chain data the features that could be detected were limited. The only immune exposure information available for the cohort was CMV serostatus. A further reported finding was that TCR beta sequences accurately predicted the HLA-A and HLA-B alleles for most subjects in the first cohort.

Library prep was done by the immunoSEQ multiplex PCR assay. For the multiplex PCR, a mixture combining 60 forward primers for TCR Vbeta segments and 13 reverse primers for TCR Jbeta segments was used. A multiplex PCR assay on genomic DNA amplified the CDR3 region of rearranged TCR beta genes. The Illumina HiSeq System was used to sequence the amplified TCR beta libraries as 87-base-pair reads. In the original analysis: Across the 600 to 700 repertoires, a later analysis counted 80 million or so unique TCR beta chains, around 11 million of which were shared by at least two donors. Raw reads were error-corrected and collapsed into unique sequences with a nearest-neighbor algorithm that merged closely related sequences to remove PCR and sequencing errors. Alignment of CDR3 sequences to IMGT reference sequences was used to assign V, D and J gene segments. For a sequence to be retained, at least a six-nucleotide match to both a V gene segment and a J gene segment was required. A rearrangement was called productive if the CDR3 had no stop codons and remained in frame with V and J, and every other rearrangement was called non-productive. Following IMGT convention, CDR3 was defined as the stretch from the second conserved V-encoded cysteine to the conserved J-encoded phenylalanine. In an earlier analysis of approximately 500 of the donors, sequences lacking an unambiguous match to a single V gene segment were excluded. In an earlier analysis of some 590 of the donors, a V segment was called functional when productive rearrangements were above 56.7%, and segregating when the standard deviation between donors exceeded 5%. A statistical classification framework was built to diagnose cytomegalovirus status from the catalog of TCR beta chain sequences. In a later analysis, TCR nucleotide sequences were compared against IMGT/GENE-DB human TR gene sequences so that V and J genes could be assigned. The TCRdist pipeline was used in a later analysis to assign CDR3 sequences and most-parsimonious VDJ recombination scenarios. In a later analysis, every TCR beta chain was defined by the combination of its CDR3 amino acid sequence and its V-gene family, and reads without a unique V-gene family were dropped. To address suspected cross-contamination and a sequencing artifact, a later analysis removed 450 to 700 highly shared, low-generation-probability nucleotide sequences. For each public chain, a later analysis derived a clonal expansion index from normalized ranks of inferred template counts within each repertoire. Generation probabilities in a later analysis came from a VDJ recombination model fitted to out-of-frame rearrangements, and those results were checked against IGoR. In a later analysis, hypergeometric tests were used to score TCR-TCR, TCR-HLA and TCR-CMV co-occurrence, with a repertoire-size bias correction applied to TCR pairs. To estimate false discovery rates, a later analysis permuted the HLA or CMV assignments 20 times. In a later analysis, co-occurring TCRs were grouped using DBSCAN, and TCRdist sequence similarity was added for clustering within HLA-allele-positive subsets. Co-occurrence clustering excluded repertoires with fewer than 30,000 or more than 120,000 public chains, plus five with anomalous nucleotide sharing. TCRdb took this table from immuneACCESS and kept in-frame rearrangements with V and J called. Such tables lack part of the clones; where checked against another copy, unresolved V genes explain under half of the gap, and the rest is unexplained. V and J calls and clone size are given by that table; D and trimming were obtained from the DNA. The sample contains 85,000 to 130,000 clones, roughly 77% of them found a single time. The ten largest clones represent 2.5% of the sample.

The cohort was made up of roughly 670 healthy bone marrow donors. Cohort members were all nominally healthy when sampled, although unrecorded immune exposures were likely present. The donor was CMV seronegative and was included in the group of around 320 seronegative cohort members. Every donor gave a peripheral blood sample, and the peripheral blood mononuclear cells from that sample were used for TCR beta sequencing. The Qiagen DNeasy Blood Extraction Kit was used to extract genomic DNA from the blood cell samples. CDR1 and CDR2, looked up from the germline V gene, are MGHRA and YSYEKL. The CDR3 covers 17 residues, taking in both the cysteine and the phenylalanine. Only the CDR3 DNA is retained, 51 bases long and in frame from the first base. Trimmed from V: 1 base; trimmed from J: 3 bases; junction bases lacking a gene match: 7.

The chain joins TRBV4-1 to TRBJ2-3; the central 10 bases match TRBD2. The sequenced material came from PBMCs. The sequence was obtained from a man aged 40-49 years in good health and CMV-seronegative. CDR3 reads: CASSQASGGMKTDTQYF. Here is the DNA: TGCGCCAGCAGCCAAGCTAGCGGGGGTATGAAAACAGATACGCAGTATTTT.